This T cell receptor (beta chain) was obtained from a study of blood T cell repertoires in COVID-19. Study details: Samples came from the United States, Italy and Spain, spanning acute and convalescent COVID-19.

In the authors' methods: For nucleated cells, counts were estimated from reference gene primer amplification. The repertoire was sequenced with immunoSEQ multiplex PCR; TCRdb's copy has only in-frame clones and lacks some. The DNA gave D and trimming, while V, J and clone size come from that table. Among some 150,000 clones, roughly 90% were seen once, and the ten largest hold over 0.8%. V was shortened by 6 bases and J by 4 bases, with 12 bases between the two germline ends. CDR3 length equals 13 residues. This chain uses TRBV12-3 or TRBV12-4 with TRBJ1-1; D gene ambiguous. This TCR derives from a woman between 45 and 65 years old with acute or convalescent COVID-19. Sequenced sample: peripheral blood. CDR3 sequence: CASRNQAITEAFF. The CDR3 DNA reads as TGTGCCAGCAGAAATCAGGCCATCACTGAAGCTTTCTTT.